These 29 T cell receptor beta chains were all obtained from the same sample, sequenced in a study of blood T cells in healthy people across ages. Alongside a J-beta primer mix, a sample-barcoded 5' primer served in a second PCR lasting about 6 to 12 cycles. TCRdb itself ran the 5' RACE reads through MiXCR, one entry per CDR3 protein. Of almost 800,000 distinct CDR3 sequences listed, 58% are singletons. Sequencing was done on a sample of blood. The receptors stem from a man aged 30 to 45 in good health.

This clonotype was seen a handful of times. The V gene is TRBV4-2, the J gene TRBJ2-6; no definite D call. V was clipped by 3 bases and J by 0 bases, with 9 bases between them. The CDR3 has 16 amino acids. Germline values: CDR1 LGHNA, CDR2 YNFKEQ. In nucleotides, the CDR3 is TGTGCCAGCAGCCAGGCACGGAGCTCTGGGGCCAACGTCCTGACTTTC. It translates to CASSQARSSGANVLTF.

This clonotype turned up a few times. The V gene is TRBV12-3 or TRBV12-4, the J gene TRBJ2-1; TRBD2 matches 10 bases. CDR3 length: 14 residues. V shed 6 bases and J 11 bases; nucleotides not matched to a gene: 10. The CDR3 DNA is TGTGCCAGCAGAAGATCCGGGACTAGCGTCAAGCAGTTCTTC. Translating it yields CASRRSGTSVKQFF.

This chain uses TRBV20-1 with TRBJ2-3; 7 bases are shared with TRBD2. CDR1 DFQATT and CDR2 SNEGSKA come from the germline V gene (reference sequence). V dropped 5 bases and J dropped 2; count of bases not matched to a gene: 16. CDR3 length: 17 amino acids. The CDR3 sequence is CSAGTGGAGPITDTQYF. DNA of the CDR3: TGCAGTGCTGGGACGGGGGGAGCGGGGCCTATCACAGATACGCAGTATTTT.

The chain employs TRBV27 and TRBJ1-1; D gene uncertain. Trimming removed 4 bases from V and 1 base from J, with 13 bases in between. The CDR3 is 15 residues long. The germline V gene has CDR1 MNHEY and CDR2 SMNVEV (reference sequence). CDR3 region: CASSWEGGRNTEAFF. The CDR3 bases are TGTGCCAGCAGTTGGGAAGGAGGCAGGAACACTGAAGCTTTCTTT.

J is TRBJ2-1 and V is TRBV10-3; D possibly uses TRBD1 or TRBD2 (5 bases each). This CDR3 is 14 amino acids long. Germline V lookup: CDR1 ENHRY, CDR2 SYGVKD. V dropped 7 bases and J dropped 6 bases, with 16 bases sitting between them. The DNA for the CDR3 is TGTGCCATCACTGGGCAGGGCAGCGGCAATGAGCAGTTCTTC. This gives the protein CAITGQGSGNEQFF.

The CDR3 sequence is CASSGDRASGNGYTF. CDR3 sequence (DNA): TGTGCCAGCAGCGGGGACAGGGCCAGTGGGAATGGCTACACCTTC. The gene calls are TRBV7-2 and TRBJ1-2; 9 bases agree with TRBD1. There are 15 residues in the CDR3. Germline-derived CDR1 and CDR2 are SGHTA and FQGNSA. Trimming removed 5 bases from V and 6 bases from J; junction bases left unmatched: 10.

The chain combines TRBV7-2 with TRBJ1-6; 7 bases line up with TRBD1. Germline loops: CDR1 SGHTA, CDR2 FQGNSA. With V trimmed by 8 bases and J by 6 bases, 10 bases remained unmatched. The CDR3 consists of 15 residues. CDR3: CASGLDRVANSPLHF. CDR3 in DNA: TGTGCCAGCGGCCTAGACAGGGTAGCTAATTCACCCCTCCACTTT.

The V and J genes are TRBV7-3 and TRBJ1-1; no firm D call. Germline assignment: CDR1 SGHTA and CDR2 FQGTGA. V was clipped by 5 bases and J by 5 bases, with 12 bases between them. The CDR3 sequence is 13 residues long. CDR3 sequence reads: CASSPNTRTEAFF. The CDR3 coding sequence is TGTGCCAGCAGCCCGAACACGAGAACTGAAGCTTTCTTT.

The chain employs TRBV18 and TRBJ1-2; TRBD1 is a possible D gene (5 bases). The CDR3 contains 15 residues. Germline V lookup: CDR1 KGHSH, CDR2 LQKENI. Trimming took off 5 bases at V and 7 bases at J, with 20 bases between the two ends. The CDR3, as DNA: TGTGCCAGCTCATCTAAACTGGGACCAACGGGTGGCTACACCTTC. It yields the protein CASSSKLGPTGGYTF.

This clonotype occurred a few times. The chain combines TRBV10-3 with TRBJ2-5, with TRBD1 as a possible D gene (6 bases). The V end was cut by 0 bases, the J end by 3 bases, with 8 bases between. The germline gives CDR1 ENHRY, CDR2 SYGVKD. There are 14 residues in the CDR3. In DNA form, the CDR3 reads TGTGCCATCAGTGAGTCGAAGGGGGAAGAGACCCAGTACTTC. It translates to CAISESKGEETQYF.

Comment on this clonotype: The DNA is omitted, as the CDR3 cannot be located on it reliably, and the CDR3 follows TCRdb's listing. The genes are TRBV13 and TRBJ2-3; TRBD2 is the table's D call, not checked against the DNA. The CDR3 adds up to 16 amino acids, both ends counted. Germline V gene sequence: CDR1 PRHDT, CDR2 FYEKMQ (reference sequence). The CDR3 is CASSLRQIRSILGPYF.

This chain connects TRBV6-6 to TRBJ2-7, with D unresolved. This CDR3 is built from 12 residues. Trimming removed 8 bases from V and 4 bases from J, with 12 bases in between. Germline V CDR1 and CDR2: MNHNY, SVGAGI (reference sequence). DNA for the CDR3: TGTGCCAGCGCCCCTGAGAAGTACGAGCAGTACTTC. Translation: CASAPEKYEQYF.

This clonotype occurred a few times. This chain joins TRBV2 and TRBJ2-5; D gene ambiguous. The V gene's germline CDR1 is SNHLY and CDR2 FYNNEI. The V gene lost 4 bases and the J gene lost 5 bases, with 8 bases spanning the gap. The CDR3 covers 12 residues. Written as DNA, the CDR3 is TGTGCCAGCAGTGGGAATCGGGAGACCCAGTACTTC. This encodes CASSGNRETQYF.

This clonotype has only a few counts. The chain links TRBV12-3 or TRBV12-4 to TRBJ2-7; 11 bases align to TRBD2. With 5 bases clipped from V and 2 bases from J, the junction kept 5 bases outside the gene matches. This CDR3 contains 15 residues. Here the CDR3 reads CASSPTSGVPYEQYF. The CDR3 DNA reads as TGTGCCAGCAGTCCGACTAGCGGGGTACCCTACGAGCAGTACTTC.

The rearrangement joins TRBV4-3 to TRBJ1-2, with 8 bases that match TRBD1. The CDR3 length is 15 residues. Germline V lookup: CDR1 LGHNA, CDR2 YSLEER. V gave up 1 base and J gave up 8 bases; unmatched junction bases: 9. CDR3 loop: CASSQVTGGIGGYTF. Here the CDR3 DNA reads TGCGCCAGCAGCCAAGTAACAGGGGGAATTGGGGGCTACACCTTC.

The gene calls are TRBV12-3 or TRBV12-4 and TRBJ2-5; tentative D call: TRBD1 (6 bases). The CDR3 contains 15 residues. The V and J ends lost 4 bases and 1 base respectively, with 13 bases between them. The CDR3 is CASSSYRETQETQYF. In DNA, the CDR3 is TGTGCCAGCAGTTCGTACAGGGAAACCCAAGAGACCCAGTACTTC.

The genes are TRBV5-5 and TRBJ2-5; weak D call: TRBD2 (5 bases). The DNA end is more similar to TRBJ2-7, so the J call may be wrong. This CDR3 is 12 amino acids long. Germline V gene lookup returns CDR1 SGHKS and CDR2 YYEKEE (reference sequence). CDR3 nucleotide sequence: TGTGCCAGCCGGGCCGGGGTGGACGAGCAGTACTTC. Protein sequence: CASRAGVDEQYF.

This clonotype has just a few counts. The genes are TRBV10-1 and TRBJ2-1, with D perhaps matching TRBD2 (6 bases). V lost 4 bases to trimming and J lost 8 bases, with 12 bases between them. Germline V gene lookup returns CDR1 WNHNN and CDR2 SYGVQD (reference sequence). The CDR3 runs to 13 residues. Here the CDR3 reads CASSATSFDEQFF. CDR3 nucleotides: TGCGCCAGCAGTGCAACTAGCTTTGATGAGCAGTTCTTC.

Only a few counts were recorded for this clonotype. V and J are TRBV29-1 and TRBJ2-5; D is ambiguous. CDR3 size: 12 residues. Trimming took off 5 bases at V and 2 bases at J, with 9 bases between the two ends. Per the germline V gene, CDR1 is SQVTM and CDR2 is ANQGSEA. The CDR3 here is CSVSIVQETQYF. The CDR3 DNA sequence: TGCAGCGTTTCGATTGTGCAAGAGACCCAGTACTTC.

The genes are TRBV7-2 and TRBJ1-2, with D hard to call. The CDR3 length is 12 residues. Germline-derived CDR1 and CDR2 are SGHTA and FQGNSA. V gave up 1 base and J gave up 13 bases, with 13 bases separating them. CDR3 in DNA: TGTGCCAGCAGCTTAGAGGGCCCTATCATCACCTTC. Its protein product is CASSLEGPIITF.

This chain connects TRBV3-1 to TRBJ2-1; 7 bases line up with TRBD2. This CDR3 region has 14 residues. Germline CDR1 and CDR2: LGHDT and YNNKEL (reference sequence). Trimming took 4 bases from V and 6 from J; bases not matched to a gene: 6. CDR3 loop: CASSLELASNEQFF. In DNA, the CDR3 is TGTGCCAGCAGCCTCGAACTAGCGAGCAATGAGCAGTTCTTC.

This sequence joins TRBV28 and TRBJ2-7, with 9 bases identical to TRBD2. V was pared by 4 bases and J by 4 bases, with 14 bases of the junction left unmatched. The germline CDR1 and CDR2 sequences are MDHEN and SYDVKM. The CDR3 has 17 residues. The CDR3 DNA reads TGTGCCAGCAGTTCTGGACTAGCGCCAGATTTAAGTTACGAGCAGTACTTC. Its protein product is CASSSGLAPDLSYEQYF.

The V call is TRBV20-1, the J call TRBJ2-4; TRBD1 aligns across 8 bases. The end of the DNA fits TRBJ2-7 better, so the J call may be wrong. The CDR3 is 14 amino acids. Germline-derived CDR1 and CDR2 are DFQATT and SNEGSKA (reference sequence). CDR3 in DNA: TGCAGTGCCCCTCCCCCAGGGGGCTTCTACGAGCAGTACTTC. It encodes CSAPPPGGFYEQYF.

The genes are TRBV20-1 and TRBJ2-3; D not resolved. The V end was cut by 1 base, the J end by 4 bases, with 6 bases between. Looked up from germline, CDR1 is DFQATT and CDR2 is SNEGSKA (reference sequence). CDR3 length: 12 residues. CDR3 bases: TGCAGTGCTAGAGGTTCGCCAGATACGCAGTATTTT. Its translation is CSARGSPDTQYF.

CDR3 nucleotides: TGCGCCAGCAGCTTGGATTTTGGGTATAATTCACCCCTCCACTTT. Residues: CASSLDFGYNSPLHF. The V call is TRBV5-1, the J call TRBJ1-6; D is undetermined. This CDR3 spans 15 amino acids. CDR1 is SGHRS and CDR2 is YFSETQ in the germline V gene. The V gene lost 0 bases and the J gene lost 4 bases, with 8 bases spanning the gap. The complete variable domain, with remaining parts taken from reference TRBV5-1 and TRBJ1-6, reads KAGVTQTPRYLIKTRGQQVTLSCSPISGHRSVSWYQQTPGQGLQFLFEYFSETQRNKGNFPGRFSGRQFSNSRSEMNVSTLELGDSALYLCASSLDFGYNSPLHFGNGTRLTVT.

Only a few counts were recorded for this clonotype. The chain couples TRBV9 to TRBJ2-1; the D gene could be TRBD1 or TRBD2 (5 bases each). Germline CDR1 and CDR2: SGDLS and YYNGEE. The ends were cut back, 0 bases at V and 9 bases at J, with 10 bases in the middle. CDR3 length: 13 amino acids. The CDR3 here is CASSVAGAIEQFF. CDR3 DNA: TGTGCCAGCAGCGTAGCCGGGGCGATTGAGCAGTTCTTC.

This clonotype has more than one count but fewer than ten. This sequence joins TRBV6-1 and TRBJ2-3, with 11 positions matching TRBD1. The CDR3 is 16 amino acids. Trimming at V came to 4 bases and at J to 4 bases, leaving 7 bases not matched to a gene. The V gene's germline CDR1 is MNHNS and CDR2 SASEGT. CDR3 loop: CASSVSPGQGADTQYF. The DNA for the CDR3 is TGTGCCAGCAGTGTCTCACCGGGACAGGGGGCAGATACGCAGTATTTT.

The chain carries TRBV6-2 or TRBV6-3 and TRBJ1-2, with D unresolved. The V end was cut by 5 bases, the J end by 3 bases, with 7 bases between. The V gene's germline CDR1 is MNHEY and CDR2 SVGEGT. The CDR3 totals 12 residues. The CDR3 is CASSRSYYGYTF. The CDR3 DNA is TGTGCCAGCAGTCGGAGTTACTATGGCTACACCTTC.

The CDR3 loop reads CASSGSGQAGEKLFF. CDR3 DNA: TGTGCCAGCAGCGGCTCGGGACAGGCTGGTGAAAAACTGTTTTTT. The chain combines TRBV6-1 with TRBJ1-4; 8 nucleotides match TRBD1. The CDR3 totals 15 residues. J gave up 7 bases and V 6 bases, and 10 bases lay outside the gene matches. Germline V gives CDR1 MNHNS, CDR2 SASEGT.